Detailed here is one TCR beta chain. The data were obtained in a study of shared clonotypes between healthy human individuals. Sequenced by immunoSEQ multiplex PCR; TCRdb stores in-frame clones only, minus some. The sample holds under 2,000,000 clones, approximately 94% seen once. Unmatched junction bases numbered 5, after V lost 4 bases and J lost 2 bases. This CDR3 has 14 residues. Germline V gene data show CDR1 as SGHRS and CDR2 as YFSETQ. Naive CD8 isolation took CD45RO-negative cells positively selected for CCR7 and excluded terminally differentiated effector memory CD45RA+ cells. Sequenced material: naive CD8+ T cells sorted from blood. The rearrangement joins TRBV5-1 to TRBJ1-1; TRBD1 agrees at 7 bases. The receptor was derived from a man aged 18 to 35 in good health. CDR3 protein: CASSTRQGNTEAFF. The CDR3 nucleotides read TGCGCCAGCAGCACCAGACAGGGCAACACTGAAGCTTTCTTT. The full variable domain, completed using reference TRBV5-1 and TRBJ1-1, is KAGVTQTPRYLIKTRGQQVTLSCSPISGHRSVSWYQQTPGQGLQFLFEYFSETQRNKGNFPGRFSGRQFSNSRSEMNVSTLELGDSALYLCASSTRQGNTEAFFGQGTRLTVV.